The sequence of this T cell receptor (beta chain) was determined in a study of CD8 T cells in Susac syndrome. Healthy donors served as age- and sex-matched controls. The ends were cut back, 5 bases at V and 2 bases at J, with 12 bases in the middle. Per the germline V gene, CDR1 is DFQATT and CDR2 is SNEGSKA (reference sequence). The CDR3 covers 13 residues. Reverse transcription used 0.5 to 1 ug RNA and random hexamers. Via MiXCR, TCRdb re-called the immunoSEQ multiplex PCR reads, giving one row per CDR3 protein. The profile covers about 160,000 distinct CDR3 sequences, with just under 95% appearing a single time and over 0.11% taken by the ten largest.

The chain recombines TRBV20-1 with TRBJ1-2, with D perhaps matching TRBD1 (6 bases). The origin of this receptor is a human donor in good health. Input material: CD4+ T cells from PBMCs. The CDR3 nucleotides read TGCAGTGCTCAAAACAGGGAAAACTATGGCTACACCTTC. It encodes CSAQNRENYGYTF.